This T cell receptor (beta chain) was captured by sequencing in a study of blood T cells in healthy people across ages. Donors each provided ten milliliters of peripheral blood. Concerning this clonotype: Its target is not known.

Study observations and caveats: Per million T cells, TCR beta diversity dropped roughly linearly as age increased. From one million sequenced T cells, diversity estimates were lower bounds.

Germline assignment: CDR1 DFQATT and CDR2 SNEGSKA (reference sequence). V was trimmed by 0 bases and J by 2 bases, leaving 13 bases between them. This CDR3 spans 15 amino acids. Primed by a sample-barcoded 5' primer and a J-beta primer mix, a second PCR proceeded for roughly 7 to 12 cycles. TCRdb analysed the 5' RACE reads with MiXCR anew, one entry per CDR3 protein. This table has about 670,000 distinct CDR3 sequences, 40% to 50% appearing once. The sequence was obtained from an older man in good health. Sequencing was carried out using blood. This chain links TRBV20-1 with TRBJ2-5; possibly TRBD1 for D (5 bases). The CDR3 is CSARDGRARQETQYF. The CDR3 bases are TGCAGTGCTAGAGATGGCAGGGCCCGACAAGAGACCCAGTACTTC.